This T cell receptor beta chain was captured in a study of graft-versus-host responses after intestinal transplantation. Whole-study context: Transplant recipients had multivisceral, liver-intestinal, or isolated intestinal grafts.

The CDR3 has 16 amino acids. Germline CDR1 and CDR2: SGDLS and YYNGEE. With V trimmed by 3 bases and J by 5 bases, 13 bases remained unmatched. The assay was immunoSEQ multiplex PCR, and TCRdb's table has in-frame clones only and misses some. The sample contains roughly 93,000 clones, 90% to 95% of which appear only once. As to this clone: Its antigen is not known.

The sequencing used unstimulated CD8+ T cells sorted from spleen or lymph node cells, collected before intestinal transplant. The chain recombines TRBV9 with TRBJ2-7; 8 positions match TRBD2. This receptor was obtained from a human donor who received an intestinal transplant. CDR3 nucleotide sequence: TGTGCCAGCAGCGGGGGGCCAAGCGGGAGTGGCAACGAGCAGTACTTC. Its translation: CASSGGPSGSGNEQYF.